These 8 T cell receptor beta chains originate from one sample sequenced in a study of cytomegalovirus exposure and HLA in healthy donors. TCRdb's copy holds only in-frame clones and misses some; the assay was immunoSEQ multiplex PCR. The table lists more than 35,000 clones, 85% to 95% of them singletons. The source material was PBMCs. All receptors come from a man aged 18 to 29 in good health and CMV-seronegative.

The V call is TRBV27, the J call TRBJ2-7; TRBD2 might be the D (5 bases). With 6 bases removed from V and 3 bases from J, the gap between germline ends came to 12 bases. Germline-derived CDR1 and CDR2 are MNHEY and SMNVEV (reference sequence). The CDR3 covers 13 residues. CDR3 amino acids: CASSPRGRYEQYF. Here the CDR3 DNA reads TGTGCCAGCAGCCCCCGGGGTCGCTACGAGCAGTACTTC.

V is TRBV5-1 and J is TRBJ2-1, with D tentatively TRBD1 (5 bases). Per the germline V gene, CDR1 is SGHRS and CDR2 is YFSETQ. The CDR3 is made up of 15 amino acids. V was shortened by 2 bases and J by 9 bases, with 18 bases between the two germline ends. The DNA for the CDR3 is TGCGCCAGCAGCTTAGGCCAGGGCGCCTCGGGTGAGCAGTTCTTC. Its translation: CASSLGQGASGEQFF.

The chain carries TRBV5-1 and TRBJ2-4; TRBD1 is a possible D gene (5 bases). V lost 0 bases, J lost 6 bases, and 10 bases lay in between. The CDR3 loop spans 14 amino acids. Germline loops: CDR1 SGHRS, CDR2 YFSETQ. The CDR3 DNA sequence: TGCGCCAGCAGCTTGGCGGACACAGGAAACATTCAGTACTTC. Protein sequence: CASSLADTGNIQYF.

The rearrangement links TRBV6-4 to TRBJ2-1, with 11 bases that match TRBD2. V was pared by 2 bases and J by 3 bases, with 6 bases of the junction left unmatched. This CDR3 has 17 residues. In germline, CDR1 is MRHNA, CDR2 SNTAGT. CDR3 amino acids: CASSDRSSGGNYNEQFF. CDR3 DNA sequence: TGTGCCAGCAGTGACCGTTCTAGCGGGGGGAACTACAATGAGCAGTTCTTC.

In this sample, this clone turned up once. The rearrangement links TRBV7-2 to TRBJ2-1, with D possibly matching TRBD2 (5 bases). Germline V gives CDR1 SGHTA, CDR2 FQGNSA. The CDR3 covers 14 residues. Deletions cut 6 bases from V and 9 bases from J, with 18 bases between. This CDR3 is CASRLGLRAGEQFF. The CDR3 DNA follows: TGTGCCAGCAGACTAGGGCTTCGGGCGGGTGAGCAGTTCTTC.

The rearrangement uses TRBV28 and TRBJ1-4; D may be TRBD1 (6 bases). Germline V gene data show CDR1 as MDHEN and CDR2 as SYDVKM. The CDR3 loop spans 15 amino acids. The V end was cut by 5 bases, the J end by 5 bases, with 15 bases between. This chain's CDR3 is CASSTPRGANEKLFF. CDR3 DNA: TGTGCCAGCAGTACCCCTCGGGGGGCGAATGAAAAACTGTTTTTT.

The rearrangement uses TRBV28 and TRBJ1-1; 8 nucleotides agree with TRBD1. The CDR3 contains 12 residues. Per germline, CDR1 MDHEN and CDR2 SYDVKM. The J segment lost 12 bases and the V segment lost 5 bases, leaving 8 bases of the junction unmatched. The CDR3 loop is CASSPRTGSSFF. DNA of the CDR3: TGTGCCAGCAGTCCAAGGACAGGGAGTTCTTTCTTT.

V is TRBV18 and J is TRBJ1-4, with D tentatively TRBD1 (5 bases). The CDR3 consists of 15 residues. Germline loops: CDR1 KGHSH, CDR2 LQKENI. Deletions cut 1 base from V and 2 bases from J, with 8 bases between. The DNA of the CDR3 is TGTGCCAGCTCACCACGGCGGGGGACTAATGAAAAACTGTTTTTT. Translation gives CASSPRRGTNEKLFF.